This note documents a single T cell receptor beta chain sequence. Between the trimmed V and J ends, which lost 0 bases and 7 bases, there was a span of 19 bases. This CDR3 has 16 amino acids. The germline V gene encodes CDR1 SQVTM and CDR2 ANQGSEA. The data are from a study of chronic HIV infection and antiretroviral therapy. TCRdb reanalysed the 5' RACE reads using MiXCR and keeps one entry per CDR3 protein. The sample consists of 40,000 to 50,000 distinct CDR3 sequences, about a fifth of them appearing once. Sequenced material: peripheral blood. The sequence was obtained from an adult who had HIV and had not received antiretroviral therapy, or was an uninfected healthy control (not recorded which). The chain couples TRBV29-1 to TRBJ2-1; D may be TRBD1 or TRBD2 (5 bases each). CDR3: CSVEDVGRTPGNEQFF. The CDR3 DNA follows: TGCAGCGTTGAAGACGTGGGGCGGACTCCGGGGAATGAGCAGTTCTTC.